The T cell receptor beta chain described here comes from a study of T cell responses to AZD1222 COVID-19 vaccine. Notes on the study in general: Only a handful of AZD1222 recipients were seropositive at baseline.

As concerns this clone: Its antigen remains unidentified.

The CDR3 covers 16 residues. Germline V gene sequence: CDR1 KGHDR, CDR2 SFDVKD. Trimming left V 0 bases short and J 5 bases short, with 12 bases between. Some second doses came at about 4 weeks and others at about 12 weeks; these were pooled. Data came from immunoSEQ multiplex PCR; TCRdb stores just in-frame clones and leaves some out. The table lists about 140,000 clones, approximately 90% of them singletons, with roughly 1.2% in the top ten. The sample consisted of peripheral blood, taken 28 days after the second AZD1222 dose. The J gene is TRBJ2-2, the V gene TRBV24-1; D is uncertain. The source is an adult who received the AZD1222 COVID-19 vaccine. The CDR3 sequence: CATSDLRQAGTGELFF. CDR3 sequence (DNA): TGTGCCACCAGTGATTTGCGGCAGGCCGGGACCGGGGAGCTGTTTTTT.